What follows are 25 T cell receptor beta chains derived from one specimen sequenced in a study of T cells in Graves' hyperthyroidism and ophthalmopathy. RNA transcripts provided the source from which TCR beta CDR3 regions were amplified. A first-round RT-PCR of the TCR CDR3 used the HTBI primer set. TCRdb re-derived calls from the multiplex PCR reads in MiXCR, one entry per CDR3 protein. Here the sample spans 300,000 or so distinct CDR3 sequences, 15% to 20% being singletons. Material for sequencing was blood. Receptors were obtained from a woman aged 45-65 years with Graves' hyperthyroidism.

A few counts support this clonotype. The chain uses TRBV30 and TRBJ1-1, with 9 bases identical to TRBD1. V lost 3 bases, J lost 3 bases, and 14 bases stayed unmatched. CDR3 size: 17 residues. The germline CDR1 and CDR2 sequences are GTSNPN and SVGIG (reference sequence). The CDR3 loop is CAWSSRPGQGGDTEAFF. Here the CDR3 DNA reads TGTGCCTGGAGCAGCAGGCCGGGACAGGGTGGGGACACTGAAGCTTTCTTT.

This chain joins TRBV6-1 and TRBJ1-2, with D hard to call. Germline CDR1 MNHNS, CDR2 SASEGT. Trimming cost V 2 bases and J 4 bases, with 17 bases left between them. CDR3 size: 16 residues. The CDR3 coding sequence is TGTGCCAGCAGTGAACCCCTCTTGGGAGGGAGCTATGGCTACACCTTC. Translating gives CASSEPLLGGSYGYTF.

This clonotype was seen only a few times. The chain joins TRBV4-1 to TRBJ2-1, with a tentative D call TRBD2 (6 bases). Germline V lookup: CDR1 MGHRA, CDR2 YSYEKL. The CDR3 runs 12 residues. V was pared by 4 bases and J by 9 bases, with 10 bases between. The DNA of the CDR3 is TGCGCCAGCAGCCCTAGCGATCTTGAGCAGTTCTTC. It translates to CASSPSDLEQFF.

There are a few counts of this clonotype. The V gene is TRBV25-1, the J gene TRBJ1-1; D unclear. The V end was cut by 7 bases, the J end by 3 bases, with 9 bases between. The germline V gene encodes CDR1 MGHDK and CDR2 SYGVNS. The CDR3 spans 12 residues. CDR3 DNA: TGTGCCAGCACTGACGGATACACTGAAGCTTTCTTT. Protein product: CASTDGYTEAFF.

The gene calls are TRBV5-5 and TRBJ1-3; D unresolved. The V and J ends lost 4 bases and 0 bases respectively, with 17 bases between them. The CDR3 is 17 residues long. Germline V gives CDR1 SGHKS, CDR2 YYEKEE (reference sequence). The DNA for the CDR3 is TGTGCCAGCAGCACGGACGGCTCCCGTTTCTCTGGAAACACCATATATTTT. It codes for CASSTDGSRFSGNTIYF.

With respect to this clonotype: Just one base apart from a much larger clone, this may be a read error. The conserved closing phenylalanine or tryptophan is absent in this CDR3, likely reflecting a read error. This chain uses TRBV20-1 with TRBJ2-5; D is undetermined. The CDR3 is 13 residues long. V shed 1 base and J shed 0 bases, with 6 bases lying between them. The germline V gene has CDR1 DFQATT and CDR2 SNEGSKA (reference sequence). The CDR3 reads CSARGGNQETQYL. For the CDR3, the DNA is TGCAGTGCTAGAGGTGGAAACCAAGAGACCCAGTACCTC.

This clonotype was counted between two and nine times. The chain recombines TRBV9 with TRBJ2-2, with 13 bases identical to TRBD2. J lost 3 bases, V lost 8 bases, and 7 bases had no gene match. CDR3 length: 16 residues. From germline, CDR1 is SGDLS and CDR2 YYNGEE. CDR3 nucleotides: TGTGCCAGTGCCTCCGGACTAGCGGGAGACACCGGGGAGCTGTTTTTT. As protein: CASASGLAGDTGELFF.

This clonotype came up many times. The chain uses TRBV20-1 and TRBJ2-1, with D unclear. This CDR3 has 13 residues. Trimming took off 0 bases at V and 5 bases at J, with 8 bases between the two ends. Germline CDR1 DFQATT, CDR2 SNEGSKA (reference sequence). CDR3 amino acids: CSARDHLDNEQFF. CDR3 sequence (DNA): TGCAGTGCTAGAGATCATCTTGACAATGAGCAGTTCTTC.

V usage is TRBV19 and J usage is TRBJ1-5, with D perhaps TRBD1 (5 bases). CDR3 length: 15 amino acids. V gave up 5 bases and J gave up 4 bases, with 15 bases separating them. The germline gives CDR1 LNHDA, CDR2 SQIVND (reference sequence). The CDR3, as DNA: TGTGCCAGTAGTGGTCTGGACACCTTTAATCAGCCCCAGCATTTT. Encoded protein: CASSGLDTFNQPQHF.

This clonotype came up a few times. This chain connects TRBV29-1 to TRBJ2-1, with TRBD2 matching 9 bases. CDR1 is SQVTM and CDR2 is ANQGSEA in the germline V gene. The CDR3 is 14 residues long. With 6 bases clipped from V and 4 bases from J, the junction kept 7 bases outside the gene matches. The DNA for the CDR3 is TGCAGCGTGGGTAGCGGGAGTAGGTACAATGAGCAGTTCTTC. It yields the protein CSVGSGSRYNEQFF.

This clonotype was seen at least ten times. V gene TRBV20-1 combines with J gene TRBJ2-7; 8 nucleotides agree with TRBD1. The CDR3 extends over 12 amino acids. Germline-derived CDR1 and CDR2 are DFQATT and SNEGSKA (reference sequence). Losses at the gene ends were 5 bases for V and 3 bases for J; bases not matched to a gene: 3. The CDR3 is CSAWDRNYEQYF. The CDR3 DNA is TGCAGTGCTTGGGACAGGAACTACGAGCAGTACTTC.

In this sample, this clonotype turned up a few times. The chain recombines TRBV7-8 with TRBJ1-4; D perhaps matches TRBD1 (6 bases). The germline V and J ends were trimmed by 1 base and 4 bases, with 13 bases remaining between them. This CDR3 spans 16 amino acids. Germline CDR1 SGHVS, CDR2 FQNEAQ. This CDR3 reads CASSLEGGPVNEKLFF. CDR3 coding DNA: TGTGCCAGCAGCTTAGAGGGGGGGCCGGTTAATGAAAAACTGTTTTTT.

This clonotype was recorded many times. V gene TRBV5-1 combines with J gene TRBJ2-3; 11 nucleotides match TRBD2. With 3 bases clipped from V and 4 bases from J, the junction kept 7 bases outside the gene matches. Per germline, CDR1 SGHRS and CDR2 YFSETQ. The CDR3 is made up of 16 amino acids. Here the CDR3 reads CASSSTGTSGPDTQYF. CDR3 sequence (DNA): TGCGCCAGCAGCTCCACCGGGACTAGCGGTCCAGATACGCAGTATTTT.

In its sample, this clonotype was seen many times. The chain links TRBV12-3 or TRBV12-4 to TRBJ2-2, with D unclear. The CDR3 spans 14 residues. Trimming removed 5 bases from V and 3 bases from J, with 10 bases in between. The chain's CDR3 is CASSEETDTGELFF. The CDR3 DNA follows: TGTGCCAGCAGTGAGGAGACTGACACCGGGGAGCTGTTTTTT.

This chain connects TRBV12-3 or TRBV12-4 to TRBJ2-5; 7 bases are shared with TRBD1. V dropped 6 bases and J dropped 0; count of bases not matched to a gene: 4. The CDR3 runs to 14 residues. The DNA of the CDR3 is TGTGCCAGCAGCCAACAGGGGAACCAAGAGACCCAGTACTTC. Its translation: CASSQQGNQETQYF.

This clonotype was seen a handful of times. The V gene is TRBV7-3, the J gene TRBJ2-5, with TRBD2 identical over 9 bases. Looked up from germline, CDR1 is SGHTA and CDR2 is FQGTGA. The CDR3 runs to 13 residues. Unmatched junction bases numbered 1, after V lost 5 bases and J lost 3 bases. The CDR3 coding sequence is TGTGCCAGCAGCCGGACTAGCGAAGAGACCCAGTACTTC. Translating it yields CASSRTSEETQYF.

This clonotype was seen more than once but under ten times. V usage is TRBV10-3 and J usage is TRBJ2-4, with D perhaps matching TRBD1 or TRBD2 (5 bases each). This CDR3 has 15 amino acids. V was trimmed by 9 bases and J by 4 bases, leaving 19 bases between them. Looked up from germline, CDR1 is ENHRY and CDR2 is SYGVKD. The CDR3 DNA follows: TGTGCCATTGCTACGGACGGGACCGTTAAAAACATTCAGTACTTC. This encodes CAIATDGTVKNIQYF.

This chain connects TRBV5-1 to TRBJ2-2; the D is unclear. Germline V gene data show CDR1 as SGHRS and CDR2 as YFSETQ. The CDR3 length is 14 residues. V lost 4 bases to trimming and J lost 4 bases, with 11 bases between them. CDR3 residues: CASSPEAVTGELFF. CDR3 DNA: TGCGCCAGCAGCCCCGAGGCGGTCACCGGGGAGCTGTTTTTT.

This clonotype appeared a few times. The rearrangement joins TRBV19 to TRBJ1-2; no definite D call. V lost 1 base and J lost 8, with 17 bases in between. The CDR3 spans 15 residues. Germline V CDR1 and CDR2: LNHDA, SQIVND (reference sequence). CDR3: CASSIAQTGKGGYTF. CDR3 nucleotides: TGTGCCAGTAGTATAGCCCAAACGGGCAAAGGCGGCTACACCTTC.

J is TRBJ2-2 and V is TRBV7-9; D might be TRBD1 (6 bases). V lost 5 bases and J lost 4, with 11 bases in between. The CDR3 is 14 residues long. Germline values: CDR1 SEHNR, CDR2 FQNEAQ (reference sequence). CDR3 nucleotides: TGTGCCAGCAGCCGCGTGGACAGCACCGGGGAGCTGTTTTTT. This encodes CASSRVDSTGELFF.

This clonotype was counted many times. The rearrangement joins TRBV6-2 or TRBV6-3 to TRBJ2-3, with 11 bases that match TRBD2. Germline loops: CDR1 MNHEY, CDR2 SVGEGT. This CDR3 is built from 18 residues. J gave up 2 bases and V 2 bases, and 9 bases lay outside the gene matches. Here the CDR3 reads CASSYPTFSGGATDTQYF. In nucleotides, the CDR3 is TGTGCCAGCAGTTACCCAACTTTTAGCGGGGGGGCCACAGATACGCAGTATTTT.

The chain recombines TRBV6-1 with TRBJ2-4; 7 nucleotides align to TRBD2. The CDR3 runs to 12 residues. Germline values: CDR1 MNHNS, CDR2 SASEGT. After removal of 7 bases from V and 6 bases from J, the junction contained 3 bases not matched to a gene. CDR3 region: CASKGGPNIQYF. In nucleotides, the CDR3 is TGTGCCAGCAAGGGAGGGCCAAACATTCAGTACTTC.

This clonotype was observed a few times. The CDR3 bases are TGTGCCAGCAGTGAGAGAGACCCACCAAATGAGCAGTTCTTC. It is translated as CASSERDPPNEQFF. The chain links TRBV6-1 to TRBJ2-1; D not resolved. Deletions cut 3 bases from V and 7 bases from J, with 13 bases between. This CDR3 spans 14 amino acids. The germline V gene encodes CDR1 MNHNS and CDR2 SASEGT.

On this clonotype: This clone may be a read error of a much larger clone one base away. The chain joins TRBV3-1 to TRBJ2-7; the match to TRBD1 covers 10 bases. The CDR3 runs 14 residues. Germline values: CDR1 LGHDT, CDR2 YNNKEL (reference sequence). The CDR3 region is CVSSQRDRGYEQYV. The CDR3 nucleotides are TGTGTCAGCAGCCAAAGGGACAGGGGCTACGAGCAGTACGTC.

The CDR3 coding sequence is TGTGCCAGCAGTGAGCTAGCGGGACACAATGAGCAGTTCTTC. Translating gives CASSELAGHNEQFF. The chain carries TRBV6-1 and TRBJ2-1; TRBD2 aligns across 9 bases. The CDR3 loop spans 14 amino acids. Germline trimming cut 3 bases from V and 5 bases from J; bases unmatched to any gene: 2. CDR1 is MNHNS, CDR2 SASEGT, per germline.